The entry below gives a single T cell receptor (beta chain) sequence along with its context. It lacks a known antigen. The input lacks base qualities; no much larger clone sits a single base away. TCRbeta CDR3 regions were amplified from genomic DNA by means of the immunoSEQ Assay, a bias-controlled multiplex PCR. The original methods were these. Nucleated cell counts per sample were estimated from amplification of reference gene primers within the assay. To quantify the absolute abundance of each unique TCRbeta CDR3 rearrangement, sequence reads were collapsed and filtered. For each sample, productive Simpson clonality was calculated by taking the square root of Simpson's diversity index across productive rearrangements. What TCRdb holds here is the immuneACCESS table cut down to in-frame rearrangements. Part of the clones is not present; checked against another copy, under half of the missing clones reflect an unresolved V gene, and the others are unexplained. V, J and clone size reflect that table, while D and trimming were determined from the DNA. This sample is represented by approximately 280,000 clones; more than 80% of them were singletons. The top ten hold 6% to 7% of the sample.

One collaborating source in Seattle enrolled patients during active infection and followed them longitudinally through the course of disease. Collaborating institutions collected whole blood in K2EDTA tubes following their own protocols. For TCRbeta analysis, collaborator samples were shipped as frozen whole blood, as isolated PBMCs, or as DNA extracted from either sample type. These data belong to a study of blood T cell repertoires in COVID-19 (dated by TCRdb to about 2020). About the study as a whole: Samples from collaborators originated in the United States, Italy and Spain and spanned both the acute and convalescent phases of COVID-19. Where available, HLA class I and class II types were obtained from metadata supplied by the sample provider rather than from assay-based typing. Deeply sampled blood TCRbeta repertoires from subjects exposed to, actively infected with, or recovered from COVID-19 were included in the dataset. The samples were drawn from the first 160 participants of the ongoing ImmuneRACE study and from more than 1,000 subjects provided by 6 global collaborators. A freely available public database, intended as a resource for researchers studying the immune response to SARS-CoV-2, is where the repertoires were released. The prospective study material was composed of cDNA or gDNA derived from T cells, B-cell-depleted T cells, or PBMCs. The sample metadata nearly always contained a de-identified subject ID, COVID-19 status, age in years and sex. On the study overall, not on this receptor specifically: The amount of clinical and demographic metadata varied by source and participant and was provided uncurated.

Sequences GTSNPN (CDR1) and SVGIG (CDR2) are obtained from the germline V gene (reference sequence). The CDR3 runs 16 amino acids, cysteine and phenylalanine included. Of the read, only the CDR3 DNA is kept; its 48 bases are in frame from base 1. Deletion took 2 bases off V and 0 bases off J, with a span of 16 bases between the germline ends. This sequence uses TRBV30 and TRBJ1-2; a tentative D call is TRBD1 (6 bases match). The receptor comes from a woman between 25 and 40 years old with COVID-19, enrolled during active disease. Sequenced sample: peripheral blood. This receptor has the CDR3 CAWSTPGQGPNYGYTF. The DNA reads as follows: TGTGCCTGGAGTACCCCCGGGCAGGGGCCTAACTATGGCTACACCTTC.